A selection of T cell receptor beta chains follows, all from one sample in a study of blood T cell repertoires in COVID-19. The protocol was immunoSEQ multiplex PCR, while the TCRdb copy is restricted to in-frame clones and leaves out a portion. The sample lists roughly 290,000 clones, 75% to 95% occurring once. Material for sequencing was peripheral blood. Receptor source: a woman younger than 45 with COVID-19, enrolled during active disease. Each CDR3 is given with its conserved first and last residue. D genes are given only for firm matches. Expanded clones are given a class, and other clones once, few, many or no size at all.

CDR3 DNA: TGCAGCGTCCGAGGGGGCGCGTCTGGGACTGAAGCTTTCTTT
CDR3 protein: CSVRGGASGTEAFF
CDR3 length: 14
clone size: NA
D gene: TRBD1
J gene: TRBJ1-1
V gene: TRBV29-1

CDR3 DNA: TGTGCCAGCAGCTCGTCTCAGACAGGGATTATGAGAGAGCAGTACTTC
CDR3 protein: CASSSSQTGIMREQYF
CDR3 length: 16
clone size: NA
D gene: TRBD1
J gene: TRBJ2-7
V gene: TRBV5-4

CDR3 DNA: TGTGCCAGCAGTTACCAGGGACAGGGGGGACGTGGCTACACCTTC
CDR3 protein: CASSYQGQGGRGYTF
CDR3 length: 15
clone size: few
D gene: TRBD1
J gene: TRBJ1-2
V gene: TRBV6-5

CDR3 DNA: TGTGCCAGCAGCCACACAGTAACGAACACTGAAGCTTTCTTT
CDR3 protein: CASSHTVTNTEAFF
CDR3 length: 14
clone size: NA
D gene: NA
J gene: TRBJ1-1
V gene: TRBV4-2

CDR3 DNA: TGTGCCAGCAGTTACTCGGGACAGTTCAATCAGCCCCAGCATTTT
CDR3 protein: CASSYSGQFNQPQHF
CDR3 length: 15
clone size: NA
D gene: TRBD1
J gene: TRBJ1-5
V gene: TRBV6-5

CDR3 DNA: TGTGCCAGTAGTCCGAGCGGGAGGGCCCTCCCCTACAATGAGCAGTTCTTC
CDR3 protein: CASSPSGRALPYNEQFF
CDR3 length: 17
clone size: NA
D gene: TRBD2
J gene: TRBJ2-1
V gene: TRBV19

CDR3 DNA: TGTGCCAGCACGCTTAGGACAGGGAGGAATCAGCCCCAGCATTTT
CDR3 protein: CASTLRTGRNQPQHF
CDR3 length: 15
clone size: NA
D gene: TRBD1
J gene: TRBJ1-5
V gene: TRBV6-6

CDR3 DNA: TGCGCCAGCACAGAAGACACCACAGGGGGCTACACCTTC
CDR3 protein: CASTEDTTGGYTF
CDR3 length: 13
clone size: NA
D gene: NA
J gene: TRBJ1-2
V gene: TRBV5-1

CDR3 DNA: TGTGCCAGCAGTTACGCCCGACAACTGGGCGGCTACACCTTC
CDR3 protein: CASSYARQLGGYTF
CDR3 length: 14
clone size: NA
D gene: NA
J gene: TRBJ1-2
V gene: TRBV6-5

CDR3 DNA: TGTGCCAGCAGAAATCCGCCGGAGGTTTATGGCTACACCTTC
CDR3 protein: CASRNPPEVYGYTF
CDR3 length: 14
clone size: NA
D gene: NA
J gene: TRBJ1-2
V gene: TRBV6-5